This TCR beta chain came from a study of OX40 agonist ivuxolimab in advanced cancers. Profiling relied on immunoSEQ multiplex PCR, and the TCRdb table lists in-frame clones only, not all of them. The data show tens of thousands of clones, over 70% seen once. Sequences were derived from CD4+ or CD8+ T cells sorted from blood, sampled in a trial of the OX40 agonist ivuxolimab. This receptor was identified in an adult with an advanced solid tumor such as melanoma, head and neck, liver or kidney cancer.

CDR3 residues: CASSPEASATTGELFF. The CDR3 nucleotides read TGTGCCAGCAGCCCCGAGGCTAGCGCGACCACCGGGGAGCTGTTTTTT. The chain is built from TRBV9 and TRBJ2-2; perhaps TRBD2 as D (6 bases). V was clipped by 4 bases and J by 4 bases, with 17 bases between them. CDR1 is SGDLS, CDR2 YYNGEE, per germline. CDR3 length: 16 residues.